These 18 T cell receptor beta chains share one sample of origin, sequenced in a study of T-cell reconstitution after alpha-beta-depleted transplantation in children (dated by TCRdb to the mid-2010s). The investigation overall reported the following: The frequencies of hyperexpanded clones fell over the following months, and after one year, T-cell counts and TCRbeta diversity were mostly attributed to newly produced T cells.

These receptors lack a known antigen. The sample's treatment or condition, from its label and the paper: allogeneic hematopoietic cell transplantation with graft depleted of TCRalphabeta T cells and CD19 B cells. Receptor amplification or capture employed PCR. Sequencing relied on an Illumina HiSeq 2500. To normalize quantification of the TCRbeta repertoire, the TCR libraries were built with molecular barcoding that relied on unique molecular identifiers. TCRdb ran its own pipeline on the public reads, namely fastp trimming at Q25 and MiXCR clone calling, and kept in-frame beta chains. Rows with a matching CDR3 protein are joined into one entry that keeps the most common DNA and genes. The sample includes fewer than 350,000 distinct CDR3 sequences, with 7.5% to 9% observed a single time. Clones ranked in the top ten supply approximately 8.2% of the sample. This sample comprised peripheral blood, obtained 360 days after TCRalphabeta/CD19-depleted stem cell transplant. The origin of the receptors is a female patient between 2 and 15 years old who had a stem cell transplant for Fanconi anemia, so the T cells may come from the graft donor.

This clonotype came up many times. The chain uses TRBV29-1 and TRBJ1-1; unclear D gene. The CDR3 extends over 12 amino acids. V was cut by 4 bases and J by 6 bases, with 12 bases left in between. From germline, CDR1 is SQVTM and CDR2 ANQGSEA. CDR3 region: CSVVKAEPEAFF. The CDR3 DNA is TGCAGCGTTGTTAAAGCAGAGCCTGAAGCTTTCTTT. The whole variable domain, filled in from reference TRBV29-1 and TRBJ1-1, reads SAVISQKPSRDICQRGTSLTIQCQVDSQVTMMFWYRQQPGQSLTLIATANQGSEATYESGFVIDKFPISRPNLTFSTLTVSNMSPEDSSIYLCSVVKAEPEAFFGQGTRLTVV.

This clonotype was recorded a few times. The chain couples TRBV20-1 to TRBJ1-2, with D maybe TRBD1 (6 bases). From germline, CDR1 is DFQATT and CDR2 SNEGSKA (reference sequence). V dropped 6 bases and J dropped 8 bases, with 22 bases sitting between them. The CDR3 contains 14 residues. The CDR3: CSAAQSQGLTGYTF. The CDR3 DNA reads as TGCAGTGCCGCCCAGTCTCAGGGGCTAACGGGCTACACCTTC.

The sample holds many counts of this clonotype. The V call is TRBV10-3, the J call TRBJ2-3; the D gene is possibly TRBD1 (5 bases). The CDR3 runs 14 residues. The V and J ends lost 7 bases and 0 bases respectively, with 11 bases between them. The germline gives CDR1 ENHRY, CDR2 SYGVKD. CDR3 residues: CAIMGLQSTDTQYF. Here the CDR3 DNA reads TGTGCCATCATGGGGCTTCAAAGCACAGATACGCAGTATTTT.

This clonotype was picked up many times. The V call is TRBV6-5, the J call TRBJ2-7, with TRBD1 matching over 9 bases. V trimming: 6 bases; J trimming: 2 bases; junction bases outside the gene matches: 5. This CDR3 has 14 residues. Germline assignment: CDR1 MNHEY and CDR2 SVGAGI. The CDR3 spells CASRRDRATYEQYF. CDR3 DNA: TGTGCCAGCAGGCGGGACAGGGCCACCTACGAGCAGTACTTC.

This clonotype was picked up many times. This chain links TRBV4-3 with TRBJ2-4, with 8 bases fitting TRBD2. CDR1 and CDR2 (germline): LGHNA, YSLEER. With V trimmed by 3 bases and J by 8 bases, 15 bases remained unmatched. There are 17 residues in the CDR3. Here the CDR3 DNA reads TGCGCCAGCAGCCAGCGCCTAGCGTCGGGAGGGATACACATTCAGTACTTC. Its translation: CASSQRLASGGIHIQYF.

This clonotype was observed at least ten times. V is TRBV20-1 and J is TRBJ2-7; D unclear. This CDR3 comprises 11 residues. Trimming stripped 5 bases from V and 5 bases from J, with 10 bases between. From germline, CDR1 is DFQATT and CDR2 SNEGSKA (reference sequence). DNA for the CDR3: TGCAGTGCTCATAGATCCAACGAGCAGTACTTC. The encoded protein is CSAHRSNEQYF.

This clonotype appeared a single time. A much larger clone differs by one base, so this may be a read error. This chain's CDR3 is CSSSPGQGVNTEAFF. The DNA for the CDR3 is TGCTCCAGCAGCCCCGGACAGGGCGTTAACACTGAAGCTTTCTTT. The rearrangement joins TRBV5-1 to TRBJ1-1; the match to TRBD1 covers 8 bases. Germline values: CDR1 SGHRS, CDR2 YFSETQ. The CDR3 loop spans 15 amino acids.

This clonotype turned up a few times. The chain carries TRBV6-2 or TRBV6-3 and TRBJ2-3; 10 nucleotides agree with TRBD1. Germline V gene data show CDR1 as MNHEY and CDR2 as SVGEGT. The length of the CDR3 is 19 residues. J gave up 3 bases and V 0 bases, and 12 bases lay outside the gene matches. The CDR3 bases are TGTGCCAGCAGTTACTCCCACTTAGACAGGGGGCGAGAGACAGATACGCAGTATTTT. It yields the protein CASSYSHLDRGRETDTQYF.

There are a few counts of this clonotype. The genes are TRBV14 and TRBJ1-3; D perhaps matches TRBD1 (5 bases). Germline V gene lookup returns CDR1 SGHDN and CDR2 FVKESK. Trimming left V 3 bases short and J 0 bases short, with 9 bases between. CDR3 size: 15 residues. CDR3 residues: CASSHAGLSGNTIYF. DNA for the CDR3: TGTGCCAGCAGCCACGCAGGGCTCTCTGGAAACACCATATATTTT.

The sample holds many counts of this clonotype. V gene TRBV12-3 or TRBV12-4 combines with J gene TRBJ2-3; no reliable D call. The CDR3 extends over 13 amino acids. Trimming pared 3 bases from V and 6 bases from J, leaving 10 bases between. The CDR3, as DNA: TGTGCCAGCAGTTTGGTGGCTGTGGATACGCAGTATTTT. Protein: CASSLVAVDTQYF.

This rearrangement joins TRBV11-2 to TRBJ1-6; the D is unclear. CDR3 size: 18 residues. Trimming removed 3 bases at V and 6 bases at J, with 21 bases between. CDR1 SGHAT and CDR2 FQNNGV come from the germline V gene. The CDR3 sequence: CASSFDPHRPSPNSPLHF. CDR3 sequence (DNA): TGTGCCAGCAGCTTCGACCCACACCGCCCGAGCCCTAATTCACCCCTCCACTTT.

The rearrangement uses TRBV4-2 and TRBJ2-1; D is unclear. The germline V gene has CDR1 LGHNA and CDR2 YNFKEQ. The CDR3 has 14 residues. The ends were cut back, 0 bases at V and 7 bases at J, with 10 bases in the middle. CDR3 protein: CASSQDPSLNEQFF. CDR3 DNA: TGTGCCAGCAGCCAAGACCCAAGTTTGAATGAGCAGTTCTTC.

The V and J genes are TRBV4-1 and TRBJ2-7; 7 positions agree with TRBD2. V shed 0 bases, J shed 0 bases, and the junction held 5 bases outside the gene matches. Germline lookup yields CDR1 MGHRA and CDR2 YSYEKL. The CDR3 spans 16 residues. As DNA, the CDR3 is TGCGCCAGCAGCCAAGATCCTAGCGGAAGCTCCTACGAGCAGTACTTC. Translated: CASSQDPSGSSYEQYF.

This clonotype appeared many times. The genes are TRBV6-1 and TRBJ1-2, with 7 bases that match TRBD1. Trimming cost V 0 bases and J 4 bases; bases outside gene matches: 8. This CDR3 is built from 16 residues. The germline gives CDR1 MNHNS, CDR2 SASEGT. The CDR3: CASSEARTGFTYGYTF. The CDR3 DNA reads as TGTGCCAGCAGTGAAGCCCGGACAGGTTTTACCTATGGCTACACCTTC.

The chain links TRBV13 to TRBJ1-3; D call uncertain. This CDR3 region has 16 residues. Trimming took off 0 bases at V and 2 bases at J, with 11 bases between the two ends. Germline assignment: CDR1 PRHDT and CDR2 FYEKMQ (reference sequence). The CDR3 spells CASSLGVGSPGNTIYF. The CDR3 coding sequence is TGTGCCAGCAGCTTAGGTGTAGGGAGCCCTGGAAACACCATATATTTT.

The chain recombines TRBV18 with TRBJ2-1; no clear D. Trimming left V 6 bases short and J 10 bases short, with 16 bases between. Germline V gene sequence: CDR1 KGHSH, CDR2 LQKENI. The CDR3 length is 13 residues. The CDR3, as DNA: TGTGCCAGCTCGCGCGATAGAGTAGGGGAGCAGTTCTTC. Its translation is CASSRDRVGEQFF.

This clonotype was observed many times. The chain combines TRBV7-2 with TRBJ1-2; 7 positions agree with TRBD1. CDR1 SGHTA and CDR2 FQGNSA come from the germline V gene. This CDR3 is 16 amino acids long. V gave up 4 bases and J gave up 8 bases; unmatched junction bases: 16. The CDR3 here is CASSSYTKDRDGGYTF. DNA of the CDR3: TGTGCCAGCAGCTCCTATACAAAAGACAGGGACGGCGGCTACACCTTC.

This clonotype was counted many times. This chain joins TRBV15 and TRBJ2-1; TRBD2 agrees at 11 bases. Germline V gene lookup returns CDR1 LNHNV and CDR2 YYDKDF (reference sequence). The V gene end was trimmed by 4 bases and the J gene end by 9 bases; junction bases not matched to a gene: 5. The CDR3 extends over 14 amino acids. The CDR3 bases are TGTGCCACCAGCATGTTAGCGGGGGGGCTTGAGCAGTTCTTC. Amino acids: CATSMLAGGLEQFF.